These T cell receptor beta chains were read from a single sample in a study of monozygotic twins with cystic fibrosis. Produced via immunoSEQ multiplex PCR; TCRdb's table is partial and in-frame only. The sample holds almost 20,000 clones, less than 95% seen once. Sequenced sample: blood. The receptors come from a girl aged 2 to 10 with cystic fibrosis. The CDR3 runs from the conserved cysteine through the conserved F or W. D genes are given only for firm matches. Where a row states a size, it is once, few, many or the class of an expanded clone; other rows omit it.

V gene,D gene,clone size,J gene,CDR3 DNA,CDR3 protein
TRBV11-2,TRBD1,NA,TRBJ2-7,TGTGCCAGCAGCTTATTGCGGTGGACAGGGGTTCTCGAGCAGTACTTC,CASSLLRWTGVLEQYF
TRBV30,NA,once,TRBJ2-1,TGTGCCTGGAGTCCGCCGGGACTTAACTCCTGGGAGCAGTTCTTC,CAWSPPGLNSWEQFF
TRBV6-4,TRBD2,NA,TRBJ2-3,TGTGCCAGCAGTCCAGCGGGGGACCTGAGCACAGATACGCAGTATTTT,CASSPAGDLSTDTQYF
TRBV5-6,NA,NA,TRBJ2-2,TGTGCCAGCAGCTTGTGGGCCGGGGAGCTGTTTTTT,CASSLWAGELFF
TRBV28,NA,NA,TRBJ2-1,TGTGCCAGCAGTTTAGGCAGTTACAATGAGCAGTTCTTC,CASSLGSYNEQFF
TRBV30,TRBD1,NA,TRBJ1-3,TGTGCCTGGAGTATTCGTAGGGGGCCGACCGGAAACACCATATATTTT,CAWSIRRGPTGNTIYF
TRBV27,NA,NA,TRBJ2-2,TGTGCCAGCAGTTTTTATCCCGGGGAGCTGTTTTTT,CASSFYPGELFF
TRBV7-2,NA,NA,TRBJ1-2,TGTGCCAGCAGCCCCGGGGGTGGGGCTAACTATGGCTACACCTTC,CASSPGGGANYGYTF
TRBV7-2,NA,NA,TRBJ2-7,TGTGCCAGCAGCTTAGCGTACGACTACGAGCAGTACTTC,CASSLAYDYEQYF
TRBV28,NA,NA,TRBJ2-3,TGTGCCAGCAGTTTAGGAGGATCTAGCACAGATACGCAGTATTTT,CASSLGGSSTDTQYF
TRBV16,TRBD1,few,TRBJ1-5,TGTGCCAGCATCCACGGCGGGACAGGGGGCAATCAGCCCCAGCATTTT,CASIHGGTGGNQPQHF
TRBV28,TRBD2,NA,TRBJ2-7,TGTGCCAGCAGACCAGCGGGAGGGTCCTACGAGCAGTACTTC,CASRPAGGSYEQYF
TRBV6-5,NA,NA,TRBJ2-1,TGTGCCAGCCCCGAGCTACGTGAGCAGTTCTTC,CASPELREQFF
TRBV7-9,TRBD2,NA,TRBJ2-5,TGTGCCAGCAGCGATGGGGGAGGAGGGACTAGACAAGAGACCCAGTACTTC,CASSDGGGGTRQETQYF
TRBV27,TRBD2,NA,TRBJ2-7,TGTGCCAGCAGCCCACAAGCGGGAAGGCACGAGCAGTACTTC,CASSPQAGRHEQYF
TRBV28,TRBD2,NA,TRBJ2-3,TGTGCCAGCAGTTCTCTACTAGCGGTAGACACAGATACGCAGTATTTT,CASSSLLAVDTDTQYF
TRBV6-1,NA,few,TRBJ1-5,TGTGCCAGCAGTGTACCCAGGGCGGATCAGCCCCAGCATTTT,CASSVPRADQPQHF
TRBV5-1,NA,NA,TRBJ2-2,TGCGCCAGCAGCCAAAACACCGGGGAGCTGTTTTTT,CASSQNTGELFF
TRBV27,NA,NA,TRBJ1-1,TGTGCCAGCAGTTTAAGCTCAGGCCCTGAAGCTTTCTTT,CASSLSSGPEAFF
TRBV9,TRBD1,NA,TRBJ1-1,TGTGCCAGCAGCCTAACAGGGGGCCACACTGAAGCTTTCTTT,CASSLTGGHTEAFF
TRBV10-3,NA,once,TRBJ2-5,TGTGCCATCAGTGAGTCGAGGGGGCTAGCGGGCTCCCCGGGAGAGACCCAGTACTTC,CAISESRGLAGSPGETQYF
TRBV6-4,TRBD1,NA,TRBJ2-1,TGTGCCAGCAGTGACTCCGGGACAGGGGATAACAATGAGCAGTTCTTC,CASSDSGTGDNNEQFF
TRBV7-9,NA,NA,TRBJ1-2,TGTGCCAGCAGCTCCGAAGGGGAATACTATGGCTACACCTTC,CASSSEGEYYGYTF
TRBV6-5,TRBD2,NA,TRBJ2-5,TGTGCCAGCAGTTACCGGGGACTAGCGGACCAAGAGACCCAGTACTTC,CASSYRGLADQETQYF
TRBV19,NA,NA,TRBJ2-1,TGTGCCAGTTCTAGGACCCTCGGGTACAATGAGCAGTTCTTC,CASSRTLGYNEQFF
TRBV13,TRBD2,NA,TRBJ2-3,TGTGCCAGCAGCTTAGGCTCCCCATCCCTAGCGGGAGGGCCGGATACGCAGTATTTT,CASSLGSPSLAGGPDTQYF
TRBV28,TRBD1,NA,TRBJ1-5,TGTGCCAGCAACCCGCAGGGTGGCGGGACAGGCTTCAATCAGCCCCAGCATTTT,CASNPQGGGTGFNQPQHF
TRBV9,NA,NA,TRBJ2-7,TGTGCCAGCAGCGTTACAGGGAGCTCCTACGAGCAGTACTTC,CASSVTGSSYEQYF